This entry features one T cell receptor (beta chain) sequence. The data belong to a study of blood T cell repertoires in COVID-19. Study details: Samples representing acute and convalescent COVID-19 were sourced from the United States, Italy and Spain.

Authors' data handling: Counts of nucleated cells, estimated from reference gene primer amplification, were obtained. Using immunoSEQ multiplex PCR, the repertoire was profiled, and TCRdb retains in-frame clones only, with some absent. V and J calls plus clone size are reproduced from that table; the DNA served to infer D and trimming. The top ten clones hold around 10% of a sample with 150,000 or so clones, around 79% of them seen once. The V gene end was trimmed by 7 bases and the J gene end by 4 bases; junction bases not matched to a gene: 4. Per the germline V gene, CDR1 is SQVTM and CDR2 is ANQGSEA. The CDR3 runs 13 residues. Participants were aged roughly 18 to 89 years, lived in 25 or so US areas, and enrolled virtually. Participants' own reports of clinical history determined their cohort assignment.

This receptor was taken from a man aged 45-65 years who had recovered from COVID-19. This chain links TRBV29-1 with TRBJ1-6, with TRBD1 matching over 7 bases. The sample comprised PBMCs or T cells enriched from blood (not recorded which). The CDR3 sequence: CSARGQYNSPLHF. In DNA, the CDR3 is TGCAGCGCTAGGGGACAGTATAATTCACCCCTCCACTTT.